The entry below gives a single TCR beta chain sequence along with its context. TCRdb independently ran MiXCR on the 5' RACE reads; one entry per CDR3 protein. Of 250,000 to 350,000 distinct CDR3 sequences detected, 15% to 20% appear once; the ten largest clones hold approximately 23%. These data are taken from a study of T-cell memory formation after mild COVID-19. Per germline, CDR1 SEHNR and CDR2 FQNEAQ (reference sequence). The CDR3 loop spans 16 amino acids. V lost 4 bases and J lost 2; bases outside the gene matches: 8. The TCR originated in a man in his late teens or twenties who had mild COVID-19 (a few samples of this study predate the infection). Cell type and time point are not known. Sequenced input: PBMCs or a T cell subset sorted from them (not recorded which). This chain connects TRBV7-9 to TRBJ2-3; TRBD1 aligns across 8 bases. The DNA for the CDR3 is TGTGCCAGCAGCTCCCGCCAGGGGGCGTTCACAGATACGCAGTATTTT. Residues: CASSSRQGAFTDTQYF.